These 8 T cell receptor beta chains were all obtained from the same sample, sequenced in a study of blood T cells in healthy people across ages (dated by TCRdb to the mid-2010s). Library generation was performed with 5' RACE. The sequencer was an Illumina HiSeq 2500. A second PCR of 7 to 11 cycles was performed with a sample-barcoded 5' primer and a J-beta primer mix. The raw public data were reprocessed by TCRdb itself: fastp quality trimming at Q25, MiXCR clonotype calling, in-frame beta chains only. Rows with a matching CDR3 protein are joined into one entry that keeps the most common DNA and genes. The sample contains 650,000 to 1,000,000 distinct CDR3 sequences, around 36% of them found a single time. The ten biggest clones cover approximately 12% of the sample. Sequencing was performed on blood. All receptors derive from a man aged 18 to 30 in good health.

The DNA of the CDR3 is TGCGCCAGCAGCGTAGGACAGGGAGGGACCACTGAAGCTTTCTTT. It is translated as CASSVGQGGTTEAFF. The chain recombines TRBV5-1 with TRBJ1-1; 8 bases map to TRBD1. The J segment lost 4 bases and the V segment lost 4 bases, leaving 9 bases of the junction unmatched. In germline, CDR1 is SGHRS, CDR2 YFSETQ. The CDR3 totals 15 residues.

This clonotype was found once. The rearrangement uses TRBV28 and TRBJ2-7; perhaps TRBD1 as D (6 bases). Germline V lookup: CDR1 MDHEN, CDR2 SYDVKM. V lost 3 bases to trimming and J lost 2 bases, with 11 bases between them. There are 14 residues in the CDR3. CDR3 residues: CASSFGQLPYEQYF. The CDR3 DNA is TGTGCCAGCAGTTTCGGACAGCTCCCCTACGAGCAGTACTTC. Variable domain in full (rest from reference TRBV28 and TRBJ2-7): DVKVTQSSRYLVKRTGEKVFLECVQDMDHENMFWYRQDPGLGLRLIYFSYDVKMKEKGDIPEGYSVSREKKERFSLILESASTNQTSMYLCASSFGQLPYEQYFGPGTRLTVT.

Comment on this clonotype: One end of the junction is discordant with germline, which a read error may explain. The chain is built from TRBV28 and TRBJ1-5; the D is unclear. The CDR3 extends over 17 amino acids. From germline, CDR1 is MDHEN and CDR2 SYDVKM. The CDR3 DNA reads TGTGCCAGCAGTCCCGGGGAAGTTTTCTCGAGCAATCAGTCCCAGCATTTT. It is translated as CASSPGEVFSSNQSQHF.

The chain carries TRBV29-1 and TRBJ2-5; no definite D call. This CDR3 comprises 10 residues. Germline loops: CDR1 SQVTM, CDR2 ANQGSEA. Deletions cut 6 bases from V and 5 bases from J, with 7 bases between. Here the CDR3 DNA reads TGCAGCGTCAGACCGGAGACCCAGTACTTC. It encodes CSVRPETQYF.

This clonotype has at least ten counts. In nucleotides, the CDR3 is TGTGCCAGCAGTTTAATGGCAGGGGCTAATTCACCCCTCCACTTT. Translation gives CASSLMAGANSPLHF. This sequence joins TRBV12-3 or TRBV12-4 and TRBJ1-6, with D perhaps matching TRBD1 (6 bases). CDR3 size: 15 residues. V was pared by 2 bases and J by 6 bases, with 11 bases between.

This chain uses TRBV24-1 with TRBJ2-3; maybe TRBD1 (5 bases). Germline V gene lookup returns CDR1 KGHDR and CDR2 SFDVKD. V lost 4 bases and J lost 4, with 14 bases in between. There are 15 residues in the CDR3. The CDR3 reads CATSEHKGDSDTQYF. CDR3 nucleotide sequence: TGTGCCACCAGTGAACACAAAGGGGATTCAGATACGCAGTATTTT.

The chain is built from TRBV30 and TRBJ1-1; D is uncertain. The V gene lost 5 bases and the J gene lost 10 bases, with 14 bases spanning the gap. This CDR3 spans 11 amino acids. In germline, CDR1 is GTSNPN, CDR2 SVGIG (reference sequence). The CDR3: CAWSNREGAFF. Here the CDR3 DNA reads TGTGCCTGGTCCAATCGGGAGGGAGCTTTCTTT.

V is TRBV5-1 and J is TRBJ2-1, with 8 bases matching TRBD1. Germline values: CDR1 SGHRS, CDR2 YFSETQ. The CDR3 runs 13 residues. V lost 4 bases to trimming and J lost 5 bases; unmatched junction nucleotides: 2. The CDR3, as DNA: TGCGCCAGCAGCGCGGGACAGGACAATGAGCAGTTCTTC. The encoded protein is CASSAGQDNEQFF.